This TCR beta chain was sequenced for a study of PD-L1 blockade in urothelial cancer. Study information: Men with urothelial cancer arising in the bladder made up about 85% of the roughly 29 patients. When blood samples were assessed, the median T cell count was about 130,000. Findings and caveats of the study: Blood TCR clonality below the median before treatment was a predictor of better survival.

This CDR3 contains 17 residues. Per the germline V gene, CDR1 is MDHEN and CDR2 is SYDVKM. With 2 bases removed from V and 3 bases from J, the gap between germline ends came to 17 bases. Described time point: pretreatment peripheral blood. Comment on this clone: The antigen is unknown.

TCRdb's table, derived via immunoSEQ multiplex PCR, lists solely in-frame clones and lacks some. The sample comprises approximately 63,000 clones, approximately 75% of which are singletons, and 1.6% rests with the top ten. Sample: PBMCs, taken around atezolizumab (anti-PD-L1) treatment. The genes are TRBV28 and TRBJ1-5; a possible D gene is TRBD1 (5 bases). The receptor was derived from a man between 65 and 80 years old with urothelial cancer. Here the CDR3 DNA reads TGTGCCAGCAGTTTACCGCTAGACAGCTTCCCCAATCAGCCCCAGCATTTT. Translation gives CASSLPLDSFPNQPQHF.